The 29 T cell receptor beta chains below come from one sample, sequenced in a study of blood T cell repertoires in COVID-19. Profiling relied on immunoSEQ multiplex PCR, and the TCRdb table lists in-frame clones only, not all of them. The sample consists of a few hundred thousand clones, around 91% of them appearing once. Input material: PBMCs or T cells enriched from blood (not recorded which). These receptors were taken from a young woman who had recovered from COVID-19.

The rearrangement links TRBV6-1 to TRBJ2-3, with 8 bases that match TRBD2. V lost 3 bases to trimming and J lost 5 bases; unmatched junction nucleotides: 7. The CDR3 has 15 residues. Germline CDR1 reads MNHNS; CDR2 reads SASEGT. The CDR3 DNA follows: TGTGCCAGCAGTGATCTGTCCCGGGGGGGAGATACGCAGTATTTT. Its protein product is CASSDLSRGGDTQYF.

This clone was seen just once. The chain couples TRBV5-1 to TRBJ2-1; 10 bases align to TRBD2. Looked up from germline, CDR1 is SGHRS and CDR2 is YFSETQ. The CDR3 spans 18 residues. The junction had 8 bases not matched to a gene; V was cut back by 1 base and J by 1 base. The chain's CDR3 is CASSLMTSGHPSYNEQFF. CDR3 sequence (DNA): TGCGCCAGCAGCTTGATGACTAGCGGGCACCCTTCCTACAATGAGCAGTTCTTC.

V is TRBV4-2 and J is TRBJ2-4; a weak D match, TRBD1 (6 bases). V was cut by 0 bases and J by 0 bases, with 18 bases left in between. CDR3 length: 19 amino acids. Germline CDR1 is LGHNA and CDR2 is YNFKEQ. The CDR3 sequence: CASSQDLGPGQLAKNIQYF. In DNA, the CDR3 is TGTGCCAGCAGCCAAGATCTAGGGCCGGGACAACTAGCCAAAAACATTCAGTACTTC.

The chain recombines TRBV27 with TRBJ2-7; tentatively, D is TRBD1 (6 bases). There are 14 residues in the CDR3. V was shortened by 2 bases and J by 3 bases, with 11 bases between the two germline ends. Germline CDR1 MNHEY, CDR2 SMNVEV (reference sequence). In DNA form, the CDR3 reads TGTGCCAGCAGTTTAATGGGACATTACTACGAGCAGTACTTC. This encodes CASSLMGHYYEQYF.

V usage is TRBV7-2 and J usage is TRBJ1-3, with 7 bases lining up with TRBD1. The junction had 9 bases not matched to a gene; V was cut back by 6 bases and J by 4 bases. Germline V gene lookup returns CDR1 SGHTA and CDR2 FQGNSA. The CDR3 extends over 15 amino acids. CDR3 DNA: TGTGCCAGCAGTCACCAAACAGGGGCAGGAAACACCATATATTTT. Its protein product is CASSHQTGAGNTIYF. Combining the CDR3 with reference TRBV7-2 and TRBJ1-3 gives the whole variable domain GAGVSQSPSNKVTEKGKDVELRCDPISGHTALYWYRQSLGQGLEFLIYFQGNSAPDKSGLPSDRFSAERTGGSVSTLTIQRTQQEDSAVYLCASSHQTGAGNTIYFGEGSWLTVV.

This chain's CDR3 is CASSPDTYTEAFF. The CDR3 bases are TGTGCCAGCAGCCCGGACACTTACACTGAAGCTTTCTTT. V gene TRBV14 combines with J gene TRBJ1-1; D perhaps matches TRBD1 (5 bases). The length of the CDR3 is 13 residues. The V end was cut by 4 bases, the J end by 3 bases, with 9 bases between. The germline gives CDR1 SGHDN, CDR2 FVKESK.

The chain has TRBV27 and TRBJ1-2, with TRBD1 identical over 7 bases. CDR1 and CDR2 from the germline V gene are MNHEY and SMNVEV (reference sequence). The J segment lost 7 bases and the V segment lost 5 bases, leaving 7 bases of the junction unmatched. This CDR3 has 13 residues. CDR3 sequence reads: CASSTDRVAGYTF. Written as DNA, the CDR3 is TGTGCCAGCAGTACTGACAGGGTTGCTGGCTACACCTTC.

The chain uses TRBV6-1 and TRBJ1-4; TRBD1 aligns across 7 bases. CDR3 length: 14 amino acids. Germline lookup yields CDR1 MNHNS and CDR2 SASEGT. V trimming: 1 base; J trimming: 8 bases; junction bases outside the gene matches: 4. CDR3 nucleotide sequence: TGTGCCAGCAGTGAAGGGCAGGGGGAGGAAAAACTGTTTTTT. This gives the protein CASSEGQGEEKLFF.

This rearrangement joins TRBV27 to TRBJ1-5; D call uncertain. CDR1 MNHEY and CDR2 SMNVEV come from the germline V gene (reference sequence). Trimming left V 0 bases short and J 7 bases short, with 7 bases between. The CDR3 loop spans 13 amino acids. CDR3 loop: CASSLSGNQPQHF. CDR3 in DNA: TGTGCCAGCAGTTTATCCGGGAACCAGCCCCAGCATTTT.

This clone was seen a single time. The CDR3 sequence: CASSFSGARYNEQFF. Written as DNA, the CDR3 is TGTGCCAGCAGTTTCTCAGGGGCCAGATACAATGAGCAGTTCTTC. The chain is built from TRBV27 and TRBJ2-1, with D possibly being TRBD1 (6 bases). Trimming left V 3 bases short and J 4 bases short, with 13 bases between. The germline CDR1 and CDR2 sequences are MNHEY and SMNVEV (reference sequence). This CDR3 has 15 amino acids.

A single count supports this clone. J is TRBJ2-1 and V is TRBV5-1; 9 nucleotides line up with TRBD2. V lost 4 bases and J lost 0; bases outside the gene matches: 5. CDR1 and CDR2 (germline): SGHRS, YFSETQ. The CDR3 has 16 residues. The DNA for the CDR3 is TGCGCCAGCAGCACGGGTAGCGGGAGCTCCTACAATGAGCAGTTCTTC. Its protein product is CASSTGSGSSYNEQFF. The full variable domain, completed using reference TRBV5-1 and TRBJ2-1, is KAGVTQTPRYLIKTRGQQVTLSCSPISGHRSVSWYQQTPGQGLQFLFEYFSETQRNKGNFPGRFSGRQFSNSRSEMNVSTLELGDSALYLCASSTGSGSSYNEQFFGPGTRLTVL.

The chain employs TRBV6-5 and TRBJ2-3, with D perhaps matching TRBD1 (5 bases). Trimming stripped 7 bases from V and 2 bases from J, with 10 bases between. Germline CDR1 reads MNHEY; CDR2 reads SVGAGI. The CDR3 consists of 13 residues. The CDR3 protein is CASITGDTDTQYF. CDR3 coding DNA: TGTGCCAGCATTACAGGAGACACAGATACGCAGTATTTT.

The chain employs TRBV2 and TRBJ1-6; D is ambiguous. Trimming took off 3 bases at V and 4 bases at J, with 10 bases between the two ends. This CDR3 is built from 15 residues. Germline-derived CDR1 and CDR2 are SNHLY and FYNNEI. CDR3 loop: CASSDAQDYNSPLHF. CDR3 DNA: TGTGCCAGCAGTGATGCTCAGGATTATAATTCACCCCTCCACTTT.

CDR3 DNA sequence: TGTGCCAGCAGCTTAGCGGAGGGCGCTAACACCGGGGAGCTGTTTTTT. Translating gives CASSLAEGANTGELFF. The chain employs TRBV7-8 and TRBJ2-2, with TRBD2 as a possible D gene (6 bases). Germline V gene sequence: CDR1 SGHVS, CDR2 FQNEAQ. Trimming left V 0 bases short and J 2 bases short, with 10 bases between. The CDR3 spans 16 residues.

The count of this clone is one. The V and J genes are TRBV5-4 and TRBJ1-2; D gene unclear. The CDR3 is made up of 14 amino acids. In germline, CDR1 is SGHNT, CDR2 YYREEE (reference sequence). V was clipped by 1 base and J by 4 bases, with 11 bases between them. The CDR3 DNA reads as TGTGCCAGCAGCTTGACGACGGAGCCCTATGGCTACACCTTC. Translated: CASSLTTEPYGYTF.

The V and J genes are TRBV9 and TRBJ2-3; D possibly corresponds to TRBD2 (5 bases). Trimming shortened V by 0 bases and J by 1 base, and 9 bases separated the two germline ends. The CDR3 extends over 15 amino acids. Germline assignment: CDR1 SGDLS and CDR2 YYNGEE. CDR3 coding DNA: TGTGCCAGCAGCGTAGGAGGGCCAGGCACAGATACGCAGTATTTT. Its translation is CASSVGGPGTDTQYF. The whole variable domain, filled in from reference TRBV9 and TRBJ2-3, reads DSGVTQTPKHLITATGQRVTLRCSPRSGDLSVYWYQQSLDQGLQFLIQYYNGEERAKGNILERFSAQQFPDLHSELNLSSLELGDSALYFCASSVGGPGTDTQYFGPGTRLTVL.

The chain couples TRBV27 to TRBJ2-7, with no clear D. Trimming stripped 2 bases from V and 4 bases from J, with 9 bases between. Germline V gives CDR1 MNHEY, CDR2 SMNVEV (reference sequence). The CDR3 runs to 13 residues. The CDR3 loop reads CASSLGPSYEQYF. For the CDR3, the DNA is TGTGCCAGCAGTTTAGGGCCGTCTTACGAGCAGTACTTC.

The V gene is TRBV5-1, the J gene TRBJ1-1; a possible D gene is TRBD1 (5 bases). The germline V gene encodes CDR1 SGHRS and CDR2 YFSETQ. Trimming left V 0 bases short and J 0 bases short, with 9 bases between. The CDR3 runs 15 residues. The CDR3, as DNA: TGCGCCAGCAGCTTGGCTAGGGGCCTGAACACTGAAGCTTTCTTT. Its translation is CASSLARGLNTEAFF.

A note on this clone: Different DNA sequences within this sample yield the same CDR3. The chain has TRBV5-4 and TRBJ2-5; 10 positions agree with TRBD1. Germline assignment: CDR1 SGHNT and CDR2 YYREEE (reference sequence). Trimming took 4 bases from V and 1 from J; bases not matched to a gene: 4. The length of the CDR3 is 15 residues. This CDR3 is CASSGDRGRQETQYF. The DNA of the CDR3 is TGTGCCAGCAGCGGGGACAGGGGACGCCAAGAGACCCAGTACTTC.

The chain couples TRBV11-3 to TRBJ2-2, with a possible D match to TRBD1 (6 bases). The CDR3 is 15 amino acids. CDR1 is SGHNT, CDR2 YENEEA, per germline. V lost 1 base, J lost 6 bases, and 12 bases lay in between. This CDR3 is CASSLAQGDAGELFF. In nucleotides, the CDR3 is TGTGCCAGCAGCTTAGCACAGGGAGACGCCGGGGAGCTGTTTTTT.

The J gene is TRBJ1-2, the V gene TRBV7-2; 7 nucleotides line up with TRBD1. V gave up 7 bases and J gave up 7 bases; unmatched junction bases: 12. Germline V gives CDR1 SGHTA, CDR2 FQGNSA. CDR3 size: 14 residues. The chain's CDR3 is CASKNSGDSSGYTF. In DNA form, the CDR3 reads TGTGCCAGCAAAAACTCCGGGGACAGCTCTGGCTACACCTTC.

This chain links TRBV5-1 with TRBJ1-2, with 10 bases lining up with TRBD1. V dropped 4 bases and J dropped 4; count of bases not matched to a gene: 7. The CDR3 length is 15 residues. Germline values: CDR1 SGHRS, CDR2 YFSETQ. CDR3: CASSPSGTGVYGYTF. The CDR3 DNA follows: TGCGCCAGCAGCCCGTCCGGGACAGGGGTCTATGGCTACACCTTC.

The CDR3 coding sequence is TGTGCCAGCAGTGGACAGGACCCCTTTGGCTACACCTTC. This sequence encodes CASSGQDPFGYTF. The rearrangement uses TRBV2 and TRBJ1-2; possible D gene TRBD1, 6 bases. Between the trimmed V and J ends, which lost 4 bases and 7 bases, there was a span of 13 bases. The V gene's germline CDR1 is SNHLY and CDR2 FYNNEI. The CDR3 loop spans 13 amino acids.

The chain uses TRBV30 and TRBJ1-6, with a possible D match to TRBD1 (6 bases). CDR1 GTSNPN and CDR2 SVGIG come from the germline V gene (reference sequence). This CDR3 spans 13 amino acids. V was shortened by 1 base and J by 16 bases, with 17 bases between the two germline ends. The CDR3 loop reads CAWSAGDGRGLHF. The CDR3 bases are TGTGCCTGGAGTGCAGGGGACGGCAGGGGTCTCCACTTT.

A word on this clone: At the DNA level, this CDR3 is encoded by other sequences in the same sample as well. This rearrangement joins TRBV6-5 to TRBJ2-7, with a tentative D call TRBD2 (5 bases). Looked up from germline, CDR1 is MNHEY and CDR2 is SVGAGI. V lost 0 bases and J lost 7, with 10 bases in between. This CDR3 region has 13 residues. The CDR3 bases are TGTGCCAGCAGTTACTCCCGGGGTGGGGAGCAGTACTTC. It translates to CASSYSRGGEQYF.

V gene TRBV16 combines with J gene TRBJ1-6; 7 bases match TRBD1. Germline V lookup: CDR1 KGHSY, CDR2 FQNENV. J lost 10 bases, V lost 4 bases, and 4 bases had no gene match. This CDR3 has 13 amino acids. The CDR3 DNA reads TGTGCCAGCAGCCCGGGACAGAGGTCACCCCTCCACTTT. It specifies CASSPGQRSPLHF.

The rearrangement joins TRBV5-4 to TRBJ2-2, with TRBD2 identical over 9 bases. V was clipped by 3 bases and J by 1 base; unmatched bases: 4. CDR1 is SGHNT, CDR2 YYREEE, per germline (reference sequence). The CDR3 contains 16 residues. The CDR3 protein is CASSYGLARNTGELFF. The CDR3 DNA reads as TGTGCCAGCAGCTATGGACTAGCGAGGAACACCGGGGAGCTGTTTTTT.

The chain recombines TRBV30 with TRBJ1-2; TRBD1 agrees at 9 bases. With 8 bases clipped from V and 0 bases from J, the junction kept 7 bases outside the gene matches. This CDR3 is 14 amino acids long. Germline CDR1 is GTSNPN and CDR2 is SVGIG (reference sequence). CDR3 residues: CAQPGQGTNYGYTF. CDR3 DNA sequence: TGTGCCCAACCGGGACAGGGAACTAACTATGGCTACACCTTC.

Notes on this clone: Compared with germline, one end of the junction differs, possibly owing to a read error. The chain has TRBV6-5 and TRBJ2-7; 7 bases line up with TRBD2. The germline V gene has CDR1 MNHEY and CDR2 SVGAGI. The CDR3 contains 11 residues. The CDR3 reads CASHGAGPWNF. The CDR3 DNA follows: TGTGCCAGCCATGGAGCGGGACCCTGGAACTTC.